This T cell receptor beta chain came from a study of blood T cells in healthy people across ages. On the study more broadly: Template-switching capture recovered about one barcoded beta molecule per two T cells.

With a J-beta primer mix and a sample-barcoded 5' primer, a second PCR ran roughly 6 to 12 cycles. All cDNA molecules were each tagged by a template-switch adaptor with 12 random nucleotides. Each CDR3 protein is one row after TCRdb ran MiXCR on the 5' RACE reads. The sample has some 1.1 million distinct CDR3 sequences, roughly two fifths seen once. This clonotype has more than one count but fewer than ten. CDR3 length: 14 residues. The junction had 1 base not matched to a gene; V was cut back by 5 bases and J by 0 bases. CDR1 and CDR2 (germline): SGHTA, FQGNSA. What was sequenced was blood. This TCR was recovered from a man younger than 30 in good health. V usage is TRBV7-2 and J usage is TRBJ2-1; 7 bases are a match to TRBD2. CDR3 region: CTSSGGDSYNEQFF. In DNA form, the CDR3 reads TGTACCAGCAGCGGGGGGGACTCCTACAATGAGCAGTTCTTC.